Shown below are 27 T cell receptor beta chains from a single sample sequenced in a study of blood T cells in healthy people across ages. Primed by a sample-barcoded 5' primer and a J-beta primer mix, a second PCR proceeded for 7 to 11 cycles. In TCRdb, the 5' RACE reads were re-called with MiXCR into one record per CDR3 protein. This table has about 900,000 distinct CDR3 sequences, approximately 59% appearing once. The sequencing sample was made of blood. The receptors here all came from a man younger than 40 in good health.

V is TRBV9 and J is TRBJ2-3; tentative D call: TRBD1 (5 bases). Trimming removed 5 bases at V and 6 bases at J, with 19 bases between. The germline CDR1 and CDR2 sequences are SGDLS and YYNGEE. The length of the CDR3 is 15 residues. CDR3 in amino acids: CASSAMGLQADTQYF. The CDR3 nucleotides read TGTGCCAGCAGTGCAATGGGGCTCCAGGCGGATACGCAGTATTTT.

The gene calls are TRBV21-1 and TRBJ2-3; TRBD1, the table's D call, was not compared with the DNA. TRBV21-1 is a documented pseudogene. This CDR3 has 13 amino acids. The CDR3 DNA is TGTGCCGGTCCCCTGACTGGCACAGATACGCAGTATTTT. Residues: CAGPLTGTDTQYF.

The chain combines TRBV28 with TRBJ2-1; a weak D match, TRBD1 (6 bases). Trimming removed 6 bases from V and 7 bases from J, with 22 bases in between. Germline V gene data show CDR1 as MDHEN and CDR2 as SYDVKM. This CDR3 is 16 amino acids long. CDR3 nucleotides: TGTGCCAGCAGGACCGCCGGGACAAATCGTCGAAATGAGCAGTTCTTC. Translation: CASRTAGTNRRNEQFF. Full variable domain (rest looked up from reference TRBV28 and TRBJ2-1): DVKVTQSSRYLVKRTGEKVFLECVQDMDHENMFWYRQDPGLGLRLIYFSYDVKMKEKGDIPEGYSVSREKKERFSLILESASTNQTSMYLCASRTAGTNRRNEQFFGPGTRLTVL.

CDR3 residues: CASRGGTREQFF. The CDR3 bases are TGTGCCAGCAGGGGGGGGACGCGTGAGCAGTTCTTC. V is TRBV6-1 and J is TRBJ2-1; TRBD2 agrees at 7 bases. This CDR3 has 12 amino acids. The V and J ends lost 6 bases and 9 bases, in that order; junction bases with no gene match: 5. Germline CDR1 is MNHNS and CDR2 is SASEGT.

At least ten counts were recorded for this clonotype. Written as DNA, the CDR3 is TGTGCCAGCAGCTCGACAGGTATCGAGCAGTACTTC. Its translation is CASSSTGIEQYF. This chain connects TRBV13 to TRBJ2-7; possible D gene TRBD1, 6 bases. Germline values: CDR1 PRHDT, CDR2 FYEKMQ (reference sequence). This CDR3 has 12 residues. The V end lost 4 bases, the J end lost 6 bases, and 10 bases lay between the germline ends.

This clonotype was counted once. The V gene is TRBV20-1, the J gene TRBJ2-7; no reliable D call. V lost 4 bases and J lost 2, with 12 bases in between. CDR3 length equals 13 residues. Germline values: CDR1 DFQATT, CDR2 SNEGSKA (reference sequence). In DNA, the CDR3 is TGCAGTGCTAACCCGCGGCCCCCCTACGAGCAGTACTTC. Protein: CSANPRPPYEQYF.

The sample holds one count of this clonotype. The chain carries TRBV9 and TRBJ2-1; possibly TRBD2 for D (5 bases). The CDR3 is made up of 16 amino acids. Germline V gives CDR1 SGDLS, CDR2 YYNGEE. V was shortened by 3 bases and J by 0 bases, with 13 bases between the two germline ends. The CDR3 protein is CASSAPSRGSYNEQFF. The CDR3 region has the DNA TGTGCCAGCAGCGCCCCTTCCCGGGGCTCCTACAATGAGCAGTTCTTC.

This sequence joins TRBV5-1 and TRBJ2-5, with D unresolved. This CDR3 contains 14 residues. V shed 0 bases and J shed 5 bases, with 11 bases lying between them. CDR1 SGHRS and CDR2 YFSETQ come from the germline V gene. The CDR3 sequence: CASSLEGTLETQYF. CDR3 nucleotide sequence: TGCGCCAGCAGCTTGGAGGGCACATTGGAGACCCAGTACTTC. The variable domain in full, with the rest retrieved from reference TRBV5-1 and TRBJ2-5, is KAGVTQTPRYLIKTRGQQVTLSCSPISGHRSVSWYQQTPGQGLQFLFEYFSETQRNKGNFPGRFSGRQFSNSRSEMNVSTLELGDSALYLCASSLEGTLETQYFGPGTRLLVL.

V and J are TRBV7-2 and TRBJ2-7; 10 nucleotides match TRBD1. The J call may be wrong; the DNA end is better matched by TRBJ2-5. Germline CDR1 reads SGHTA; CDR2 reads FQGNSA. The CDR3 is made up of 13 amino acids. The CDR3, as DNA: TGTGCCAGCTTTCCCGGGACAGGGGCGACCCAGTACTTC. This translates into CASFPGTGATQYF.

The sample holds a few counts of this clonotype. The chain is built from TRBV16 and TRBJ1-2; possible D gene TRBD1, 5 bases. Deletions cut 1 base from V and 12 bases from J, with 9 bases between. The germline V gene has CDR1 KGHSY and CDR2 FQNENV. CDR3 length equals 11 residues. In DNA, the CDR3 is TGTGCCAGCAGCCAATTGCAGGGCGACACCTTC. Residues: CASSQLQGDTF.

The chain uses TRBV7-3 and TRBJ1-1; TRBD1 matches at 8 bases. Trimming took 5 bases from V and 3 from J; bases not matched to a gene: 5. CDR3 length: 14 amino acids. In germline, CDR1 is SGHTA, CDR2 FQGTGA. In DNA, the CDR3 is TGTGCCAGCAGCCGACGGGGACAGGACACTGAAGCTTTCTTT. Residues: CASSRRGQDTEAFF.

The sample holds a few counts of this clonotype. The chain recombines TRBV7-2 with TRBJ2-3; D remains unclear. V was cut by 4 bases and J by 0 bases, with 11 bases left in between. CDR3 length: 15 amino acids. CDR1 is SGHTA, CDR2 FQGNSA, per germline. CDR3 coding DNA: TGTGCCAGCAGCTCTACTTTTGTTAGCACAGATACGCAGTATTTT. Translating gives CASSSTFVSTDTQYF.

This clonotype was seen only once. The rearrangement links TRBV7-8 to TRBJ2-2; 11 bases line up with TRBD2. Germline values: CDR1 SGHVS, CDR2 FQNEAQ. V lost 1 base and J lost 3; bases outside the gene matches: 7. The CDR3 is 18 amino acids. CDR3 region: CASSLVGLAGGYTGELFF. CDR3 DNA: TGTGCCAGCAGCTTAGTCGGGCTAGCGGGGGGCTACACCGGGGAGCTGTTTTTT.

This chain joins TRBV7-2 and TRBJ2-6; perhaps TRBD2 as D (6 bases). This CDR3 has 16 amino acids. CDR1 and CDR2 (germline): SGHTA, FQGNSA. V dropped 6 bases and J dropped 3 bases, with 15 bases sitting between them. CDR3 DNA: TGTGCCAGCAGGGGGGGACTTGGGAATGGGGCCAACGTCCTGACTTTC. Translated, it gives CASRGGLGNGANVLTF. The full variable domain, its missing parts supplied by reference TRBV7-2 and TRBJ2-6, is GAGVSQSPSNKVTEKGKDVELRCDPISGHTALYWYRQSLGQGLEFLIYFQGNSAPDKSGLPSDRFSAERTGGSVSTLTIQRTQQEDSAVYLCASRGGLGNGANVLTFGAGSRLTVL.

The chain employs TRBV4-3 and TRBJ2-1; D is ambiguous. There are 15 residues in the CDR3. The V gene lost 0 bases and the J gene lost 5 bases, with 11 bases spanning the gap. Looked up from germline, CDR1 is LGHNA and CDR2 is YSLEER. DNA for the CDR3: TGCGCCAGCAGCCAAGACGGGTTCGGGCACAATGAGCAGTTCTTC. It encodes CASSQDGFGHNEQFF.

The CDR3 DNA reads as TGCAGCGTTGAAGGTTCAGGGGCGAAGTACGAGCAGTACTTC. Amino acids: CSVEGSGAKYEQYF. V is TRBV29-1 and J is TRBJ2-7; D is possibly TRBD1 (6 bases). The V end was cut by 1 base, the J end by 4 bases, with 14 bases between. CDR3 length equals 14 residues. Germline CDR1 is SQVTM and CDR2 is ANQGSEA.

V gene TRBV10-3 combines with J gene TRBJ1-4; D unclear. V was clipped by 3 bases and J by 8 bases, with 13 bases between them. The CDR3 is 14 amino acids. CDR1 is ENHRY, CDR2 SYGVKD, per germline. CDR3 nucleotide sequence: TGTGCCATCAGTGATGGTAGGGAGAGGGAAAAACTGTTTTTT. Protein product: CAISDGREREKLFF.

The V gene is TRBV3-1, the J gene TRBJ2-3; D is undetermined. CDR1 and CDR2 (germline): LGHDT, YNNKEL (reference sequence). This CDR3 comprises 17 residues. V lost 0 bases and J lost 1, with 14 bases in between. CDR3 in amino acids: CASSQDGRIGRTDTQYF. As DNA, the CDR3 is TGTGCCAGCAGCCAAGATGGCAGGATCGGACGCACAGATACGCAGTATTTT.

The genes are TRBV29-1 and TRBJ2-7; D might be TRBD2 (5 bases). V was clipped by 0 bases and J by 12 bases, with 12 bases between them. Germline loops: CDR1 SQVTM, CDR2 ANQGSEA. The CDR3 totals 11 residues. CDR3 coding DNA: TGCAGCGTTGAAGATGTAAGGACTGGGTACTTC. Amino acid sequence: CSVEDVRTGYF.

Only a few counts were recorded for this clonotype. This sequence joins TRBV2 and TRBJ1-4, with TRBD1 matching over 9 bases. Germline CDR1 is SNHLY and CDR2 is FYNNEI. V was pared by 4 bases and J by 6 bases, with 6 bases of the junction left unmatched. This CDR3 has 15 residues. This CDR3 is CASSAPGQGYEKLFF. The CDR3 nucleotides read TGTGCCAGCAGTGCGCCGGGACAGGGATATGAAAAACTGTTTTTT. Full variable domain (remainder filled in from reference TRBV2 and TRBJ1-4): EPEVTQTPSHQVTQMGQEVILRCVPISNHLYFYWYRQILGQKVEFLVSFYNNEISEKSEIFDDQFSVERPDGSNFTLKIRSTKLEDSAMYFCASSAPGQGYEKLFFGSGTQLSVL.

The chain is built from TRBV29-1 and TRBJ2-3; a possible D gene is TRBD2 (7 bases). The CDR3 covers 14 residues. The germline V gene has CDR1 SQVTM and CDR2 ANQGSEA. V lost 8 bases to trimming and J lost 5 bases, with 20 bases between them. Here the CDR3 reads CSFLNGGRRDTQYF. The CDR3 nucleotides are TGCAGCTTCCTCAACGGGGGGCGCAGAGATACGCAGTATTTT.

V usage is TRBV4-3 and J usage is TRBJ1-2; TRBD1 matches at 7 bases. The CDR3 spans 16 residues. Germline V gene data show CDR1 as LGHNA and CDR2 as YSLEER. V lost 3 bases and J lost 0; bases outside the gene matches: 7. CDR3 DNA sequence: TGCGCCAGCAGCCAGAAGGGGGCTTTAGCTAACTATGGCTACACCTTC. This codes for CASSQKGALANYGYTF.

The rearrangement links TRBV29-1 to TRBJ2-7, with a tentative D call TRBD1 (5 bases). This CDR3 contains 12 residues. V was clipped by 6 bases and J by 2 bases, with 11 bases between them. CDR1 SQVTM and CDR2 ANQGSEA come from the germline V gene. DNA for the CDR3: TGCAGCGTAGCTGACAGAACCTACGAGCAGTACTTC. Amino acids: CSVADRTYEQYF.

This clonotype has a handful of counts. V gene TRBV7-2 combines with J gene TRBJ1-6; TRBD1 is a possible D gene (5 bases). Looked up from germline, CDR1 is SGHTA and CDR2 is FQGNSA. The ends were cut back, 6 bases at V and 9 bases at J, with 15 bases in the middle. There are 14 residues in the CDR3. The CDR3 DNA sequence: TGTGCCAGCAGGACCGGGACCCGCTTTTCACCCCTCCACTTT. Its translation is CASRTGTRFSPLHF.

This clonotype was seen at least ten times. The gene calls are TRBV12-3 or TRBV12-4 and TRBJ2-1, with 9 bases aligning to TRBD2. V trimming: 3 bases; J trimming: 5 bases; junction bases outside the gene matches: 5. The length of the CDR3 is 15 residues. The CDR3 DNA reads TGTGCCAGCAGTTTGGGGCTAGCGGGGAACAATGAGCAGTTCTTC. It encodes CASSLGLAGNNEQFF.

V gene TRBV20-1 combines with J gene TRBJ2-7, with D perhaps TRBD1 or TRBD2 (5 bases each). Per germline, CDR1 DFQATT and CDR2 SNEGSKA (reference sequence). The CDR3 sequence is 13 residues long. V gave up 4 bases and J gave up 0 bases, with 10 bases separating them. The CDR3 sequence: CSATGTSSYEQYF. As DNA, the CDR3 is TGCAGTGCTACCGGGACGAGCTCCTACGAGCAGTACTTC.

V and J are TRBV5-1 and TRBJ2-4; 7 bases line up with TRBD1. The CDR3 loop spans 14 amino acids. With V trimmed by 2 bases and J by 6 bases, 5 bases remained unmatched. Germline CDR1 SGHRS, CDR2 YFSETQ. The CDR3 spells CASSFGQARNIQYF. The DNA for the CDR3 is TGCGCCAGCAGCTTTGGACAGGCAAGAAACATTCAGTACTTC.